These T cell receptor beta chains were read from a single sample in a study of blood T cell repertoires in COVID-19. The protocol was immunoSEQ multiplex PCR, while the TCRdb copy is restricted to in-frame clones and leaves out a portion. This sample has about 220,000 clones; 82% occur once, and the top ten carry 3% to 4.5%. The sequenced material came from peripheral blood. Receptors were obtained from an elderly woman with acute or convalescent COVID-19. Each CDR3 is given with its conserved first and last residue. The order of the fields is V gene, clone size, J gene, D gene, CDR3 DNA, CDR3 protein. D genes are given only for firm matches. Only part of the rows carry a size: once, few, many, or a class if the clone is expanded.

v_gene: TRBV12-3/TRBV12-4
abundance: once
j_gene: TRBJ1-4
d_gene: .
CDR3nt: TGTGCCAGCAGTTTTAGGACACCCGTCGAACTGTTTTTT
CDR3aa: CASSFRTPVELFF

v_gene: TRBV28
abundance: .
j_gene: TRBJ1-1
d_gene: .
CDR3nt: TGTGCCAGCACCCGCTCCGCGGTATCTAATGAAGCTTTCTTT
CDR3aa: CASTRSAVSNEAFF

v_gene: TRBV20-1
abundance: .
j_gene: TRBJ1-5
d_gene: .
CDR3nt: TGCAGTGCTAGTTCAATCCTCCTTGGGCCCAATCAGCCCCAGCATTTT
CDR3aa: CSASSILLGPNQPQHF

v_gene: TRBV5-8
abundance: .
j_gene: TRBJ2-4
d_gene: .
CDR3nt: TGTGCCAGCAGCTTGGGGCATCTAGCCAAAAACATTCAGTACTTC
CDR3aa: CASSLGHLAKNIQYF

v_gene: TRBV3-1/TRBV3-2
abundance: .
j_gene: TRBJ2-7
d_gene: .
CDR3nt: TGTGCCAGCAGCCAGTCTTCCTACGAGCAGTACTTC
CDR3aa: CASSQSSYEQYF

v_gene: TRBV18
abundance: .
j_gene: TRBJ1-2
d_gene: TRBD1
CDR3nt: TGTGCCAGCTCACCCGACAGGGACTCCTATGGCTACACCTTC
CDR3aa: CASSPDRDSYGYTF

v_gene: TRBV7-9
abundance: .
j_gene: TRBJ2-7
d_gene: TRBD2
CDR3nt: TGTGCCAGCAGCTTCGGGACTAGCGGTTCATACGAGCAGTACTTC
CDR3aa: CASSFGTSGSYEQYF

v_gene: TRBV30
abundance: .
j_gene: TRBJ1-2
d_gene: TRBD1
CDR3nt: TGTGCCTGGGAGAAGACAGGGGGCTATGGCTACACCTTC
CDR3aa: CAWEKTGGYGYTF

v_gene: TRBV6-1
abundance: .
j_gene: TRBJ1-5
d_gene: TRBD1
CDR3nt: TGTGCCAGCAGTGAAGTGACAGGGGCGCATAGCAATCAGCCCCAGCATTTT
CDR3aa: CASSEVTGAHSNQPQHF

v_gene: TRBV14
abundance: .
j_gene: TRBJ1-1
d_gene: .
CDR3nt: TGTGCCAGCAGCCCGGCCGGGACAAGAAACACTGAAGCTTTCTTT
CDR3aa: CASSPAGTRNTEAFF

v_gene: TRBV6-2/TRBV6-3
abundance: few
j_gene: TRBJ1-1
d_gene: TRBD1
CDR3nt: TGTGCCAGCAGTCCCGGACAGGTCCGCACTGAAGCTTTCTTT
CDR3aa: CASSPGQVRTEAFF

v_gene: TRBV29-1
abundance: .
j_gene: TRBJ1-2
d_gene: .
CDR3nt: TGCAGCGTTGAGGGCAGCAGGTACTATGGCTACACCTTC
CDR3aa: CSVEGSRYYGYTF

v_gene: TRBV21-1
abundance: .
j_gene: TRBJ2-1
d_gene: .
CDR3nt: TGTGCCAGCAGCAAATTGCCCAGGGGAAACAATGAGCAGTTCTTC
CDR3aa: CASSKLPRGNNEQFF

v_gene: TRBV19
abundance: .
j_gene: TRBJ2-4
d_gene: .
CDR3nt: TGTGCCAGTAGTATAGCAGGGGTGGACATTCAGTACTTC
CDR3aa: CASSIAGVDIQYF

v_gene: TRBV6-5
abundance: .
j_gene: TRBJ1-1
d_gene: TRBD1
CDR3nt: TGTGCCGCCCGGACAGGCCAGGCGTCTGAAGCTTTCTTT
CDR3aa: CAARTGQASEAFF

v_gene: TRBV19
abundance: .
j_gene: TRBJ1-1
d_gene: .
CDR3nt: TGTGCCAGTAGTATCCCAGGCCGGGGGGTAGGCACTGAAGCTTTCTTT
CDR3aa: CASSIPGRGVGTEAFF

v_gene: TRBV2
abundance: .
j_gene: TRBJ2-2
d_gene: .
CDR3nt: TGTGCCAGCAGTGAAGGTGGGCCTTCGAACACCGGGGAGCTGTTTTTT
CDR3aa: CASSEGGPSNTGELFF

v_gene: TRBV5-1
abundance: few
j_gene: TRBJ1-6
d_gene: .
CDR3nt: TGCGCCAGCAGCTTGGCCGAGGGCGCGGGGAGTAATTCACCCCTCCACTTT
CDR3aa: CASSLAEGAGSNSPLHF

v_gene: TRBV3-1/TRBV3-2
abundance: .
j_gene: TRBJ1-2
d_gene: .
CDR3nt: TGTGCCAGCAGCCAAGGGCAGGGATTCTATGGCTACACCTTC
CDR3aa: CASSQGQGFYGYTF

v_gene: TRBV5-6
abundance: .
j_gene: TRBJ2-2
d_gene: TRBD1
CDR3nt: TGTGCCAGCAGCCCCCGGACAGGGGGGATCGGGGAGCTGTTTTTT
CDR3aa: CASSPRTGGIGELFF

v_gene: TRBV28
abundance: .
j_gene: TRBJ1-1
d_gene: .
CDR3nt: TGTGCCAGCATTACAGGAACGAACACTGAAGCTTTCTTT
CDR3aa: CASITGTNTEAFF

v_gene: TRBV6-5
abundance: .
j_gene: TRBJ2-3
d_gene: TRBD1
CDR3nt: TGTGCCAGCAGTAAGGACAGGGGGACAGATACGCAGTATTTT
CDR3aa: CASSKDRGTDTQYF

v_gene: TRBV9
abundance: .
j_gene: TRBJ1-3
d_gene: TRBD1
CDR3nt: TGTGCCAGCAGCTCAGAGACAGGGGGCTCTGGAAACACCATATATTTT
CDR3aa: CASSSETGGSGNTIYF

v_gene: TRBV24-1
abundance: .
j_gene: TRBJ1-5
d_gene: .
CDR3nt: TGTGCCACCAGTGATTTTCGCGACAGTCAGCCCCAGCATTTT
CDR3aa: CATSDFRDSQPQHF

v_gene: TRBV4-2
abundance: .
j_gene: TRBJ2-5
d_gene: TRBD2
CDR3nt: TGTGCCAGCAGCCAATTCAGCGGGGGGGCCGTGGGTGGCCAAGAGACCCAGTACTTC
CDR3aa: CASSQFSGGAVGGQETQYF

v_gene: TRBV28
abundance: .
j_gene: TRBJ1-1
d_gene: TRBD1
CDR3nt: TGTGCCAGCAGCCCGGCGACAGGGTCGGGCACTGAAGCTTTCTTT
CDR3aa: CASSPATGSGTEAFF

v_gene: TRBV6-1
abundance: .
j_gene: TRBJ2-1
d_gene: TRBD1
CDR3nt: TGTGCCAGCAGGGAAGGGGGCCTTGGCTCCTACAATGAGCAGTTCTTC
CDR3aa: CASREGGLGSYNEQFF

v_gene: TRBV28
abundance: .
j_gene: TRBJ1-5
d_gene: TRBD1
CDR3nt: TGTGCCAGCAGTTTCCTGGACAGGGGCAATCAGCCCCAGCATTTT
CDR3aa: CASSFLDRGNQPQHF

v_gene: TRBV7-2
abundance: few
j_gene: TRBJ1-1
d_gene: .
CDR3nt: TGTGCCAGCACCCTTTACAGGGACACTGAAGCTTTCTTT
CDR3aa: CASTLYRDTEAFF

v_gene: TRBV9
abundance: .
j_gene: TRBJ2-7
d_gene: .
CDR3nt: TGTGCCAGCAGCGGTCTCCGGGGGTACGAGCAGTACTTC
CDR3aa: CASSGLRGYEQYF

v_gene: TRBV5-1
abundance: few
j_gene: TRBJ1-4
d_gene: .
CDR3nt: TGCGCCAGCTCGACAGGCTCGGCAACTAATGAAAAACTGTTTTTT
CDR3aa: CASSTGSATNEKLFF

v_gene: TRBV4-1
abundance: .
j_gene: TRBJ2-2
d_gene: TRBD1
CDR3nt: TGCGCCAGCAGCCAAGAAAGGCAGGGGGCGTTCGGGGAGCTGTTTTTT
CDR3aa: CASSQERQGAFGELFF

v_gene: TRBV1
abundance: .
j_gene: TRBJ1-4
d_gene: .
CDR3nt: TGCACCAGCAGCTATCCCCTCTTT
CDR3aa: CTSSYPLF

v_gene: TRBV14
abundance: .
j_gene: TRBJ2-7
d_gene: TRBD1
CDR3nt: TGTGCCAGCAGCCCTGGATGGTTACAGGGGGCATGGGAGCAGTACTTC
CDR3aa: CASSPGWLQGAWEQYF

v_gene: TRBV10-3
abundance: .
j_gene: TRBJ2-2
d_gene: TRBD2
CDR3nt: TGTGCCATCAGTAGGAGCGGGGGAGAAGCCGGGGAGCTGTTTTTT
CDR3aa: CAISRSGGEAGELFF

v_gene: TRBV6-5
abundance: .
j_gene: TRBJ1-1
d_gene: .
CDR3nt: TGTGCCAGCAGTTTTAGAGGGAGGGTAAACACTGAAGCTTTCTTT
CDR3aa: CASSFRGRVNTEAFF

v_gene: TRBV6-6
abundance: .
j_gene: TRBJ2-5
d_gene: .
CDR3nt: TGTGCCAGCACCCACGAGGGAATTCTGGAGACCCAGTACTTC
CDR3aa: CASTHEGILETQYF

v_gene: TRBV27
abundance: .
j_gene: TRBJ1-6
d_gene: .
CDR3nt: TGTGCCAGCAGATCGGACACCACAAGGGGTTCACCCCTCCACTTT
CDR3aa: CASRSDTTRGSPLHF

v_gene: TRBV28
abundance: .
j_gene: TRBJ1-2
d_gene: TRBD1
CDR3nt: TGTGCCAGTTCCGGGACAGGGGGCGCAGGGGACTATGGCTACACCTTC
CDR3aa: CASSGTGGAGDYGYTF

v_gene: TRBV27
abundance: .
j_gene: TRBJ2-2
d_gene: .
CDR3nt: TGTGCCAGCACACGTCAGGGGGGCACCGGGGAGCTGTTTTTT
CDR3aa: CASTRQGGTGELFF

v_gene: TRBV18
abundance: few
j_gene: TRBJ2-2
d_gene: .
CDR3nt: TGTGCCAGCTCATCGGACAGGGACTACTTGAACACCGGGGAGCTGTTTTTT
CDR3aa: CASSSDRDYLNTGELFF

v_gene: TRBV30
abundance: .
j_gene: TRBJ2-5
d_gene: TRBD2
CDR3nt: TGTGCCTGGAGTTTGCGGGGGGGCCGTGAGACCCAGTACTTC
CDR3aa: CAWSLRGGRETQYF